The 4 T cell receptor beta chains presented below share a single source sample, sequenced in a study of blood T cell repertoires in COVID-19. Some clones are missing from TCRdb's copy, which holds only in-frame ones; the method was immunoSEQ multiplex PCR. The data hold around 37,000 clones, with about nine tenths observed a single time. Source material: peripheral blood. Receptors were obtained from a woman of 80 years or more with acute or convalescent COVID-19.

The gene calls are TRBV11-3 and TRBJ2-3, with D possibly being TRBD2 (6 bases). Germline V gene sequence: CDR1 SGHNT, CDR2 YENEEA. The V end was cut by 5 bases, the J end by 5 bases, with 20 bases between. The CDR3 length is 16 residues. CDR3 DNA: TGTGCCAGCAGCCTAGGCCCGACGGGGGTGGAAGATACGCAGTATTTT. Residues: CASSLGPTGVEDTQYF.

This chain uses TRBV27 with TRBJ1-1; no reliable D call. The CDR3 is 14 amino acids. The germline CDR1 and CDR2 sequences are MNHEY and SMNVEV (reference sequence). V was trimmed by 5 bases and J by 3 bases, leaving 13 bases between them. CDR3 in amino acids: CASSRWAGDTEAFF. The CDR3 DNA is TGTGCCAGCAGTCGGTGGGCCGGCGACACTGAAGCTTTCTTT.

The CDR3 region has the DNA TGCGCCAGCAGCTTTACTAAACCCGGAGATACGCAGTATTTT. It encodes CASSFTKPGDTQYF. This chain links TRBV5-1 with TRBJ2-3; the D is unclear. V was clipped by 2 bases and J by 5 bases, with 12 bases between them. The CDR3 has 14 amino acids. CDR1 and CDR2 from the germline V gene are SGHRS and YFSETQ.

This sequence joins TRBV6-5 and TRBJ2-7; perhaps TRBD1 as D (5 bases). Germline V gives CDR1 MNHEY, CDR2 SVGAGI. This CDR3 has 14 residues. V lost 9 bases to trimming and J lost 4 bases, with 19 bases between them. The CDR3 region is CASGASSGAYEQYF. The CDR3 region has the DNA TGTGCCAGTGGGGCTTCCTCTGGGGCTTACGAGCAGTACTTC.